The 6 T cell receptor beta chains below come from one sample, sequenced in a study of brain metastases from non-small cell lung cancer. Sequencing used immunoSEQ multiplex PCR; TCRdb keeps in-frame clones, though not all of them. The data show 5,000 or so clones, approximately 85% seen once. The sample comprised primary lung tumor tissue. These receptor sequences come from a donor over 35 with non-small cell lung cancer.

The J gene is TRBJ1-3, the V gene TRBV10-3; a possible D gene is TRBD1 (6 bases). The CDR3 consists of 15 residues. Germline values: CDR1 ENHRY, CDR2 SYGVKD. The ends were cut back, 5 bases at V and 5 bases at J, with 16 bases in the middle. The CDR3 loop reads CAISSQGQERNTIYF. In DNA form, the CDR3 reads TGTGCCATCAGTTCCCAGGGGCAGGAAAGAAACACCATATATTTT.

V and J are TRBV7-3 and TRBJ2-7, with 14 bases lining up with TRBD2. The V segment lost 2 bases and the J segment 7 bases; nucleotides outside the gene matches: 10. Germline assignment: CDR1 SGHTA and CDR2 FQGTGA. The CDR3 covers 17 residues. CDR3 sequence reads: CASSLAPGLAGAGEQYF. The CDR3 nucleotides are TGTGCCAGCAGCTTAGCTCCGGGACTAGCGGGAGCAGGAGAGCAGTACTTC.

The V call is TRBV5-1, the J call TRBJ1-1; possible D gene TRBD1, 5 bases. Germline CDR1 reads SGHRS; CDR2 reads YFSETQ. With 0 bases removed from V and 9 bases from J, the gap between germline ends came to 15 bases. The CDR3 spans 14 residues. The CDR3 DNA sequence: TGCGCCAGCAGCTTGGCCGGCCGGGGGACTAAAGCTTTCTTT. It translates to CASSLAGRGTKAFF.

The chain carries TRBV7-2 and TRBJ1-6; D perhaps matches TRBD1 (6 bases). Germline V gene data show CDR1 as SGHTA and CDR2 as FQGNSA. The CDR3 loop spans 15 amino acids. V was clipped by 3 bases and J by 10 bases, with 16 bases between them. CDR3: CASSFGGGRGSPLHF. As DNA, the CDR3 is TGTGCCAGCAGCTTCGGGGGGGGCAGGGGCTCACCCCTCCACTTT.

Here the CDR3 reads CASSHRGSSYEQYF. The CDR3 nucleotides are TGTGCCAGCAGCCATCGCGGGAGCTCCTACGAGCAGTACTTC. V usage is TRBV3-1 (or the pseudogene TRBV3-2) and J usage is TRBJ2-7; 7 nucleotides align to TRBD2. V lost 3 bases to trimming and J lost 0 bases; unmatched junction nucleotides: 2. The CDR3 is 14 amino acids. CDR1 is LGHDT, CDR2 YNNKEL, per germline (reference sequence).

This clone was counted a single time. This CDR3 reads CASSLAEGVLTF. CDR3 in DNA: TGTGCCAGCAGTTTAGCCGAGGGCGTCCTGACTTTC. This chain uses TRBV28 with TRBJ2-6, with D perhaps matching TRBD2 (5 bases). The CDR3 is 12 amino acids. With 2 bases removed from V and 12 bases from J, the gap between germline ends came to 8 bases. Germline V gene data show CDR1 as MDHEN and CDR2 as SYDVKM.